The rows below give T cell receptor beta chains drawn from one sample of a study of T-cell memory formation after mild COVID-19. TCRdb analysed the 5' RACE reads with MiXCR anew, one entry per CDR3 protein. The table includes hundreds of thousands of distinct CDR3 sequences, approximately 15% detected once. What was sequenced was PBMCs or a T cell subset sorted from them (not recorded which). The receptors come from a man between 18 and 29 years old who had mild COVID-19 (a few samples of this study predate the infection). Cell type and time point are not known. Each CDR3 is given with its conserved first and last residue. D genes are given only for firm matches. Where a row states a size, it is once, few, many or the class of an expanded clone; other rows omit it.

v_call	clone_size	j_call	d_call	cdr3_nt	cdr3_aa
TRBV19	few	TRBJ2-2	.	TGTGCCAGTAGTATAGACGGGGGACCTCAAAACACCGGGGAGCTGTTTTTT	CASSIDGGPQNTGELFF
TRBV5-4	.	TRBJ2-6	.	TGTGCCAGCAGCTTTCCGGGCCTCTCTGGGGCCAACGTCCTGACTTTC	CASSFPGLSGANVLTF
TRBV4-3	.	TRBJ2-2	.	TGCGCCAGCAGCCAAGATTTTTTGGGGTGGGGTGACACCGGGGAGCTGTTTTTT	CASSQDFLGWGDTGELFF
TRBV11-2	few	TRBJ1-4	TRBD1	TGTGCCAGCAGCATCGAACAGGGGCCTAATGAAAAACTGTTTTTT	CASSIEQGPNEKLFF
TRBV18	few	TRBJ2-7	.	TGTGCCAGCTCACCAGTTTCAGGGGCGGAATACGAGCAGTACTTC	CASSPVSGAEYEQYF
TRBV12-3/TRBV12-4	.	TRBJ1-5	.	TGTGCCAGCAGTTTTCAGCTCAATCAGCCCCAGCATTTT	CASSFQLNQPQHF
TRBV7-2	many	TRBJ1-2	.	TGTGCCAGCAGCCCCGGACCATGGGACTATGGCTACACCTTC	CASSPGPWDYGYTF
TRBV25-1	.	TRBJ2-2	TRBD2	TGTGCCAGCAACCCAACTAGCGGGCCGGGGACCGGGGAGCTGTTTTTT	CASNPTSGPGTGELFF
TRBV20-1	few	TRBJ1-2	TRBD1	TGCAGTGCTCCCCTCCGGACAGGGACGGGCTATGGCTACACCTTC	CSAPLRTGTGYGYTF
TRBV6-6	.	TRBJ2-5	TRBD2	TGTGCCAGCAGTAAGGGACTACTGGGAGAGACCCAGTACTTC	CASSKGLLGETQYF
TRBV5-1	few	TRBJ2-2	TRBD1	TGCGCCAGCAGCGCACAGGGGGCCGGGGAGCTGTTTTTT	CASSAQGAGELFF
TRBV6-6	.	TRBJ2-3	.	TGTGCCAGCAGCCCGACAGAGCTAACAGATACGCAGTATTTT	CASSPTELTDTQYF
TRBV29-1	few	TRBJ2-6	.	TGCAGCGTTGAAGGAACCGGGGCCAACGTCCTGACTTTC	CSVEGTGANVLTF
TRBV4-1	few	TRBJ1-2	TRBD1	TGCGCCAGCAGCCAAACAGGGGGCCCTGGCTACACCTTC	CASSQTGGPGYTF
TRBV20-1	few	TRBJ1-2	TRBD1	TGCAGTGCCCCTTCCCGGGACAGGGGCTATGGCTACACCTTC	CSAPSRDRGYGYTF
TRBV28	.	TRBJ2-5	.	TGTGCCAGCAGTCCAGTTTTCGGCGTCGGAGGAGAGACCCAGTACTTC	CASSPVFGVGGETQYF
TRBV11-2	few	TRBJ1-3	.	TGTGCCAGCAGCTCCCAGGGAAACACCATATATTTT	CASSSQGNTIYF
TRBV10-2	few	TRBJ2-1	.	TGCGCCAGCAGCCCAACTCCGAATGAGCAGTTCTTC	CASSPTPNEQFF
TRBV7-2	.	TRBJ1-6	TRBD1	TGTGCCAGCAGCGAATCGGGACAGGGGACCTCACCCCTCCACTTT	CASSESGQGTSPLHF
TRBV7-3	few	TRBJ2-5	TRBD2	TGTGCCAGCAGCTTAGGGAGAGGACTAAGAGCGGGGGATTACCAAGAGACCCAGTACTTC	CASSLGRGLRAGDYQETQYF
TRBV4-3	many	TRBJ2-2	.	TGCGCCAGCAGCCAAGAGGGGGGAGTAGCGAACACCGGGGAGCTGTTTTTT	CASSQEGGVANTGELFF
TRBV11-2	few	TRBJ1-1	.	TGTGCCAGCAGCTTTAGTGGGGGGGGCACTGAAGCTTTCTTT	CASSFSGGGTEAFF
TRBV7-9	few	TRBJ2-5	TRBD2	TGTGCCAGCAGCCCCGGACTAGCGGGAATCGAAGAGACCCAGTACTTC	CASSPGLAGIEETQYF
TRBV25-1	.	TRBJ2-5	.	TGTGCCAGCAGTTTAGCACTTAGGGAGACCCAGTACTTC	CASSLALRETQYF
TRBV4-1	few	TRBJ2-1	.	TGCGCCAGCAGCCAGAGGATCAGGGAAGAGCAGTTCTTC	CASSQRIREEQFF
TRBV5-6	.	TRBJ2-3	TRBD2	TGTGCCAGCAGCAAGGCTAGCGGGGGGCTCGGGGCAGATACGCAGTATTTT	CASSKASGGLGADTQYF
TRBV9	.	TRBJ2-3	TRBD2	TGTGCCAGCAGCGTATATCCTAGCGGGGGCACAGATACGCAGTATTTT	CASSVYPSGGTDTQYF
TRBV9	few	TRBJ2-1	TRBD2	TGTGCCAGCAGCCCCCAAGCGGGGGGGCTTTACAATGAGCAGTTCTTC	CASSPQAGGLYNEQFF
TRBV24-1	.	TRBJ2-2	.	TGTGCCACCAGTGATTTAAAGGGTAACACCGGGGAGCTGTTTTTT	CATSDLKGNTGELFF
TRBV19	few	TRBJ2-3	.	TGTGCCAGTACCCAACTAGTAGATGGGACAGATACGCAGTATTTT	CASTQLVDGTDTQYF
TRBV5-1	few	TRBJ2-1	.	TGCGCCAGCAGCTTCCCTCCAGATAGTGAGCAGTTCTTC	CASSFPPDSEQFF
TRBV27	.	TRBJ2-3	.	TGTGCCAGCAGCCTACAGTACAGGGCTTCTCGCACAGATACGCAGTATTTT	CASSLQYRASRTDTQYF
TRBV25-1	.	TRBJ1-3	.	TGTGCCAGCAGTGAATCTGGAAACACCATATATTTT	CASSESGNTIYF
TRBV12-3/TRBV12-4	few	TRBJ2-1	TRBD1	TGTGCCAGCACCCGGACAGGGGGCGCGAACTACAATGAGCAGTTCTTC	CASTRTGGANYNEQFF
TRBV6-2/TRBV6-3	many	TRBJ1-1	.	TGTGCCAGCAGCTTTAGCAAGAACACTGAAGCTTTCTTT	CASSFSKNTEAFF
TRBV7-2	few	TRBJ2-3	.	TGTGCCAGCAGCTTTACAGACACAGATACGCAGTATTTT	CASSFTDTDTQYF
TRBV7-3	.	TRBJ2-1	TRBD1	TGTGCCAGCAGCAGAGGGCGGGGACAGGGTGACGGGGAGCAGTTCTTC	CASSRGRGQGDGEQFF
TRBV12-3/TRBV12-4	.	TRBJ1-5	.	TGTGCCAGCAGCTCACCGAGGACCGATAGCAATCAGCCCCAGCATTTT	CASSSPRTDSNQPQHF
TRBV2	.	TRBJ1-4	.	TGTGCCAGCGGATTTGGCCCTAATGAAAAACTGTTTTTT	CASGFGPNEKLFF
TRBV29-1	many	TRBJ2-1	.	TGCAGCGTTGAATCGGGGTCTTTAGGCTGGTTCTTC	CSVESGSLGWFF
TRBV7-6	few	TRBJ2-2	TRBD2	TGTGCCAGCAGCCACGAAAGGGACTACCGGGCCGGGGAGCTGTTTTTT	CASSHERDYRAGELFF
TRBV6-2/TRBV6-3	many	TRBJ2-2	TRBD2	TGTGCCAGCATCCCGATCGGGACTAGCGGGCACACCGGGGAGCTGTTTTTT	CASIPIGTSGHTGELFF